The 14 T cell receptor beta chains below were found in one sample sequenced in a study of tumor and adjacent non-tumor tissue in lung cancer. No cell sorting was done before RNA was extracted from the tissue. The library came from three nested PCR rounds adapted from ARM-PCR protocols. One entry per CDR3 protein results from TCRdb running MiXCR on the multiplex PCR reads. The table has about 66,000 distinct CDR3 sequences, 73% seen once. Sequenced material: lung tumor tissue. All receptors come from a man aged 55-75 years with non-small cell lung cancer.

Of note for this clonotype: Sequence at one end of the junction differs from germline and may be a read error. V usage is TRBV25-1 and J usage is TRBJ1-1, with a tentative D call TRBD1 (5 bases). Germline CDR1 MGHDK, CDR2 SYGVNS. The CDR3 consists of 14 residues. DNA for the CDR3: TGTGCCTGCAGTGACGTGGGGCCGAACAATGAAGCTTTCTTT. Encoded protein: CACSDVGPNNEAFF. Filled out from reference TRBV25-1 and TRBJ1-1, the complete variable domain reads EADIYQTPRYLVIGTGKKITLECSQTMGHDKMYWYQQDPGMELHLIHYSYGVNSTEKGDLSSESTVSRIRTEHFPLTLESARPSHTSQYLCACSDVGPNNEAFFGQGTRLTVV.

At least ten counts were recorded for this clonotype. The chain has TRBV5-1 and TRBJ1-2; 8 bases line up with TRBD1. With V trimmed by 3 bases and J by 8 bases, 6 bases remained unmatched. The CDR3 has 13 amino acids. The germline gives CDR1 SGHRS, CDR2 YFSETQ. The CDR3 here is CASSWTGTDGYTF. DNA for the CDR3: TGCGCCAGCAGCTGGACAGGGACGGACGGCTACACCTTC. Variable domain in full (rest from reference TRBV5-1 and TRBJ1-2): KAGVTQTPRYLIKTRGQQVTLSCSPISGHRSVSWYQQTPGQGLQFLFEYFSETQRNKGNFPGRFSGRQFSNSRSEMNVSTLELGDSALYLCASSWTGTDGYTFGSGTRLTVV.

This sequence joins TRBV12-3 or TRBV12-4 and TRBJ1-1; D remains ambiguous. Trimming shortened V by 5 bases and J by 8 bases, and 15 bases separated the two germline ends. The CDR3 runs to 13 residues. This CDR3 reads CASSRSVGTEAFF. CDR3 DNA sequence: TGTGCCAGCAGTCGAAGCGTAGGCACGGAAGCTTTCTTT.

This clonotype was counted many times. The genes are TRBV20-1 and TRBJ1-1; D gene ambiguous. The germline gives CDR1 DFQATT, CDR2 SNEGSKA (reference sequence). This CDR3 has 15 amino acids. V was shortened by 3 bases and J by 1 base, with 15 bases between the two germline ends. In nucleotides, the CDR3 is TGCAGTGCTAGGGGGAGGCCCCTCGGGAACACTGAAGCTTTCTTT. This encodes CSARGRPLGNTEAFF.

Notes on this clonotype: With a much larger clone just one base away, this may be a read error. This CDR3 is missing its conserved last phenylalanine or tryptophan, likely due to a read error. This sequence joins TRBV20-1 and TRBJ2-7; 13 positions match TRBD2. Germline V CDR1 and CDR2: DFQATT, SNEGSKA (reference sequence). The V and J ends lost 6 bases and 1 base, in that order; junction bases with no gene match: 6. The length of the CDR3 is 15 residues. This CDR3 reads CSAAGTSGASYEQYS. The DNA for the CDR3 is TGCAGTGCCGCAGGGACTAGCGGGGCTTCCTACGAGCAGTACTCA.

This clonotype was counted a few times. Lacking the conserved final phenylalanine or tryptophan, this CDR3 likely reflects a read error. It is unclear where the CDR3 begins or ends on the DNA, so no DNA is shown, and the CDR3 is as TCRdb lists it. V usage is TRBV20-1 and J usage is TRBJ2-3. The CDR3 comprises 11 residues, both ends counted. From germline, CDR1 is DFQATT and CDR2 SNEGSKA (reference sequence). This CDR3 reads CSEWRTDTRYV.

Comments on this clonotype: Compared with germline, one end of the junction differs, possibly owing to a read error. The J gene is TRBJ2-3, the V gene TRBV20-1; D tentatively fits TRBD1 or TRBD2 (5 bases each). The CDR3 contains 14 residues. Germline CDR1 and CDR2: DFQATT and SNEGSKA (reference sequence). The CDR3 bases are TGCAGTTCTAGGGTGGGGGTGTGGGCGGATACGCAGTATTTT. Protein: CSSRVGVWADTQYF.

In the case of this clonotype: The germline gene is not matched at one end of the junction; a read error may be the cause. Here the CDR3 reads CTAGELVGEKLSF. The DNA of the CDR3 is TGCACTGCTGGAGAGCTGGTCGGTGAAAAACTGTCTTTT. V and J are TRBV20-1 and TRBJ1-4; unclear D gene. This CDR3 contains 13 residues. The germline CDR1 and CDR2 sequences are DFQATT and SNEGSKA (reference sequence).

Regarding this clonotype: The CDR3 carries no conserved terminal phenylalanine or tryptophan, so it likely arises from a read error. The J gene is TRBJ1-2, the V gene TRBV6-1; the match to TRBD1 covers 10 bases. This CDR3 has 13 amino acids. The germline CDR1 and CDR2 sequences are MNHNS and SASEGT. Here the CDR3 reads CVSSYGTGDGYTS. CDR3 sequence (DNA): TGTGTCAGTAGTTACGGGACAGGGGATGGCTACACCTCC.

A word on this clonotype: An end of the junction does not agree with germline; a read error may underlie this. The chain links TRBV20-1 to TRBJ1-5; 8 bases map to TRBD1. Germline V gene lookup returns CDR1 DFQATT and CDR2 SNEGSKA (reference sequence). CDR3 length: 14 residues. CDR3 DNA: TGTAGTGTGTCCTCCGGGACAGGCCGTCAGTCCCAGCATTTT. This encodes CSVSSGTGRQSQHF.

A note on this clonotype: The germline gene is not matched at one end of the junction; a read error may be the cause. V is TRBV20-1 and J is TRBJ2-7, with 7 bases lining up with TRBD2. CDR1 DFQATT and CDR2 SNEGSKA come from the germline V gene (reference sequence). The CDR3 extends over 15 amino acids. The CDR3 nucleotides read TGCAGTGATAGAAAAGGACTAGTGGGAGGACGAGAACAGTACTTC. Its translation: CSDRKGLVGGREQYF.

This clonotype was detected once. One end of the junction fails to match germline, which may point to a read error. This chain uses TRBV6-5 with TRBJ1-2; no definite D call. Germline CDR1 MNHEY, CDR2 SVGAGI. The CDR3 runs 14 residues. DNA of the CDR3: TGTGCCAGCAGTTACACGATTGGGGTCTATGGATACACCTTC. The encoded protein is CASSYTIGVYGYTF.

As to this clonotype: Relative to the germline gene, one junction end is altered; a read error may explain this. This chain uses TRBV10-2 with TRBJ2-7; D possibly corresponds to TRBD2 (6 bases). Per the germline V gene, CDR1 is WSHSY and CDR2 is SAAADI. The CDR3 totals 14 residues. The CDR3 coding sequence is TGTGCCAGCAGTGACGGAGGGAACCCTTACGAGCGGTACTTC. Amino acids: CASSDGGNPYERYF.

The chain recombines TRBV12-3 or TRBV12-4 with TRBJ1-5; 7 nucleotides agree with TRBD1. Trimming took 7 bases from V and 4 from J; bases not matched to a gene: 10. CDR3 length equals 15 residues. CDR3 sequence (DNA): TGTGCCAGCACCTTACGACAGGGTAATAATCAGCCCCAGCATTTT. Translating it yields CASTLRQGNNQPQHF.